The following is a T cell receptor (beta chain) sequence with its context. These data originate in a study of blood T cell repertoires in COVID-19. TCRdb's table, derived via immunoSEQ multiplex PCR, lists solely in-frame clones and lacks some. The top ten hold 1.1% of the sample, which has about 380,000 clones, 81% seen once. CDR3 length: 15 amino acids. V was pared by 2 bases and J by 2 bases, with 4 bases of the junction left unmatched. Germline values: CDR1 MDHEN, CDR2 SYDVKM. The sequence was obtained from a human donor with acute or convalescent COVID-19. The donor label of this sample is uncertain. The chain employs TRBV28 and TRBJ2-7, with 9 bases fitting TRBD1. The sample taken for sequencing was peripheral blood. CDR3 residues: CASSLERQGAYEQYF. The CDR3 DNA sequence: TGTGCCAGCAGTTTAGAGCGACAGGGGGCCTACGAGCAGTACTTC.